Ten or more counts support the clone carrying this TCR beta chain. RNA was extracted and reverse transcribed into cDNA as the sequencing template. Some clones are missing from TCRdb's copy, which holds only in-frame ones; the method was immunoSEQ multiplex PCR. Of 150,000 to 190,000 clones in the sample, 45% to 60% were seen once. Germline V gene lookup returns CDR1 SGDLS and CDR2 YYNGEE. This CDR3 has 16 amino acids. Trimming pared 0 bases from V and 6 bases from J, leaving 16 bases between. This sample is drawn from a study of CD8+ T cells in alopecia areata. Study details: Oral tofacitinib (5 to 10 mg twice daily) was administered to treated patients.

Lesional scalp punch biopsies and peripheral blood were collected from alopecia areata patients. The genes are TRBV9 and TRBJ2-1; D is possibly TRBD1 (5 bases). This clonotype was obtained from a human donor with alopecia areata. The sequences come from CD8+ T cells sorted from blood, collected at week 0. This chain's CDR3 is CASSVEGRGGGNEQFF. CDR3 nucleotides: TGTGCCAGCAGCGTAGAGGGTAGGGGTGGTGGCAATGAGCAGTTCTTC.